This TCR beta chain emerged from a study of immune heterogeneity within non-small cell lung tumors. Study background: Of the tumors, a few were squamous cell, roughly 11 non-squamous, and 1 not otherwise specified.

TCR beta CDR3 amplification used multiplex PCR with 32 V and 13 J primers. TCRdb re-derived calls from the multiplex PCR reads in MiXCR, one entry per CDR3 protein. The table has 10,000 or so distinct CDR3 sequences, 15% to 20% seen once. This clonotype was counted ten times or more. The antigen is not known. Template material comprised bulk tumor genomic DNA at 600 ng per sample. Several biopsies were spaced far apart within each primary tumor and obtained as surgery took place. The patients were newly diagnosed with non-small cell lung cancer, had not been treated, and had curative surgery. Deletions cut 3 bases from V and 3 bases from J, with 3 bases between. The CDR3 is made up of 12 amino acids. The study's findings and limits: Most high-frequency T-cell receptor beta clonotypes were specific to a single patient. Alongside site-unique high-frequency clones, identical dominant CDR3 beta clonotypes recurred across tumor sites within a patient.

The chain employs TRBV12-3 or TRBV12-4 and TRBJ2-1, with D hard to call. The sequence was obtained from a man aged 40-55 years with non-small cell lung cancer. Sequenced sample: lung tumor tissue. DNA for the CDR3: TGTGCCAGCAGTTTTAACTACAATGAGCAGTTCTTC. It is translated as CASSFNYNEQFF.